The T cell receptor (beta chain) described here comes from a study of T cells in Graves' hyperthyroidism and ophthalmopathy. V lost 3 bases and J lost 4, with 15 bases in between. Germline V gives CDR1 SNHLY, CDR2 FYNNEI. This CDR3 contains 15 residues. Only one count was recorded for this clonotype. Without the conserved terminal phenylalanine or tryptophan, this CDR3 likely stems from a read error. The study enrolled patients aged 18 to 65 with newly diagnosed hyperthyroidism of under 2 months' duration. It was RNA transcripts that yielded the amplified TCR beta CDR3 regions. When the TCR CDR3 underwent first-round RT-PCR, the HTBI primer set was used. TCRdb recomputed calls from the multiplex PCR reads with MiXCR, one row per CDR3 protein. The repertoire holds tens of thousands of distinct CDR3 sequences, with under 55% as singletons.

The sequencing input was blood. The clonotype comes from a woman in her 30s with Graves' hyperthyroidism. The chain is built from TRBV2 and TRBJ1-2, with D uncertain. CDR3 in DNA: TGTGCCAGCAGTGATGTGGGTCAGAAAGGCTATGGCTACACCTTG. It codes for CASSDVGQKGYGYTL.